Below, 10 T cell receptor beta chains from the same sample are listed, as sequenced in a study of cytomegalovirus exposure and HLA in healthy donors. A multiplex PCR was run with 60 Vbeta primers and 13 Jbeta primers. Repertoires were generated with immunoSEQ multiplex PCR, while TCRdb's copy carries only in-frame clones and drops some. The sample has roughly 130,000 clones, 80% seen once; the top ten hold roughly 5%. What was sequenced was PBMCs. These receptors all come from a man aged 30-40 years in good health and CMV-seronegative.

This chain links TRBV7-6 with TRBJ1-4; D perhaps matches TRBD1 (5 bases). CDR3 size: 15 residues. Germline-derived CDR1 and CDR2 are SGHVS and FNYEAQ. V was clipped by 1 base and J by 5 bases, with 11 bases between them. The CDR3 DNA reads as TGTGCCAGCAGCTTAGGAACAGGACAAAATGAAAAACTGTTTTTT. It codes for CASSLGTGQNEKLFF.

The count of this clone is one. This rearrangement joins TRBV5-1 to TRBJ2-3; no clear D. Trimming stripped 0 bases from V and 0 bases from J, with 14 bases between. The CDR3 spans 17 residues. The germline V gene has CDR1 SGHRS and CDR2 YFSETQ. CDR3 in DNA: TGCGCCAGCAGCTTGGCCGTGAGGAGTTCTAGCACAGATACGCAGTATTTT. Its protein is CASSLAVRSSSTDTQYF. The entire variable domain, with the rest obtained from reference TRBV5-1 and TRBJ2-3, is as follows: KAGVTQTPRYLIKTRGQQVTLSCSPISGHRSVSWYQQTPGQGLQFLFEYFSETQRNKGNFPGRFSGRQFSNSRSEMNVSTLELGDSALYLCASSLAVRSSSTDTQYFGPGTRLTVL.

This sequence joins TRBV7-2 and TRBJ1-5; D may be TRBD1 (6 bases). Germline V gene sequence: CDR1 SGHTA, CDR2 FQGNSA. CDR3 size: 15 residues. V was shortened by 2 bases and J by 3 bases, with 11 bases between the two germline ends. CDR3 residues: CASSLSGQHNQPQHF. In DNA form, the CDR3 reads TGTGCCAGCAGCTTATCCGGACAGCACAATCAGCCCCAGCATTTT. Complete variable domain (other parts from reference TRBV7-2 and TRBJ1-5): GAGVSQSPSNKVTEKGKDVELRCDPISGHTALYWYRQSLGQGLEFLIYFQGNSAPDKSGLPSDRFSAERTGGSVSTLTIQRTQQEDSAVYLCASSLSGQHNQPQHFGDGTRLSIL.

The chain links TRBV18 to TRBJ1-1; TRBD1 aligns across 8 bases. This CDR3 region has 13 residues. Germline assignment: CDR1 KGHSH and CDR2 LQKENI. The V gene end was trimmed by 3 bases and the J gene end by 7 bases; junction bases not matched to a gene: 4. The CDR3: CASSPYRGNEAFF. In nucleotides, the CDR3 is TGTGCCAGCTCACCGTACAGGGGGAATGAAGCTTTCTTT.

The chain has TRBV5-6 and TRBJ1-1; 9 bases agree with TRBD1. CDR3 length: 15 amino acids. The germline V gene has CDR1 SGHDT and CDR2 YYEEEE. With V trimmed by 4 bases and J by 4 bases, 8 bases remained unmatched. CDR3 in amino acids: CASSGATGGITEAFF. In nucleotides, the CDR3 is TGTGCCAGCAGCGGGGCGACAGGGGGTATCACTGAAGCTTTCTTT.

V usage is TRBV5-1 and J usage is TRBJ2-3, with D hard to call. The V gene's germline CDR1 is SGHRS and CDR2 YFSETQ. Trimming took 0 bases from V and 5 from J, leaving 10 bases between them. CDR3 length: 14 amino acids. For the CDR3, the DNA is TGCGCCAGCAGCTTGGTCGGGTCCGGAGATACGCAGTATTTT. Residues: CASSLVGSGDTQYF.

The V call is TRBV15, the J call TRBJ1-5; the D is unclear. V lost 0 bases and J lost 4, with 4 bases in between. Germline assignment: CDR1 LNHNV and CDR2 YYDKDF (reference sequence). This CDR3 comprises 13 residues. The CDR3 protein is CATSRDLNQPQHF. CDR3 DNA: TGTGCCACCAGCAGAGACCTAAATCAGCCCCAGCATTTT. The variable domain in full, completed from reference TRBV15 and TRBJ1-5, reads DAMVIQNPRYQVTQFGKPVTLSCSQTLNHNVMYWYQQKSSQAPKLLFHYYDKDFNNEADTPDNFQSRRPNTSFCFLDIRSPGLGDTAMYLCATSRDLNQPQHFGDGTRLSIL.

The V gene is TRBV20-1, the J gene TRBJ2-7, with D maybe TRBD1 (6 bases). Germline-derived CDR1 and CDR2 are DFQATT and SNEGSKA (reference sequence). V lost 5 bases and J 1 base, leaving 6 bases between the germline ends. CDR3 size: 11 residues. In DNA, the CDR3 is TGCAGTGCTGGACAGTCCTACGAGCAGTACTTC. Translated: CSAGQSYEQYF.

The chain carries TRBV2 and TRBJ1-4; 8 nucleotides agree with TRBD1. The CDR3 length is 13 residues. Unmatched junction bases numbered 7, after V lost 8 bases and J lost 8 bases. Per germline, CDR1 SNHLY and CDR2 FYNNEI. The DNA for the CDR3 is TGTGCCAGCCACAGGGGGAGGGGGGAAAAACTGTTTTTT. Its protein is CASHRGRGEKLFF.

This chain connects TRBV30 to TRBJ2-1; D unclear. The germline V and J ends were trimmed by 4 bases and 8 bases, with 12 bases remaining between them. The CDR3 runs 12 residues. Germline V lookup: CDR1 GTSNPN, CDR2 SVGIG (reference sequence). CDR3 nucleotides: TGTGCCTGGACCCCCCAAGCTTATGAGCAGTTCTTC. It specifies CAWTPQAYEQFF.